The 6 T cell receptor beta chains in this list originate from one sample, sequenced in a study of T cell clones after liver transplantation. Clones were sequenced by immunoSEQ multiplex PCR, and TCRdb holds only the in-frame ones, with some missing. The sample carries over 90,000 clones, 80% to 90% recorded once. The specimen comprised CD4+ T cells from blood, sampled around 48 months after liver transplant. These receptors came from a human patient who received a liver transplant. Some T cells may be transferred from the graft donor.

The V call is TRBV7-2, the J call TRBJ2-7, with 8 nucleotides matching TRBD1. CDR1 is SGHTA, CDR2 FQGNSA, per germline. The CDR3 is made up of 15 amino acids. Losses at the gene ends were 4 bases for V and 0 bases for J; bases not matched to a gene: 5. The DNA of the CDR3 is TGTGCCAGCAGCTCCCGGGACAGGCCCTCCTACGAGCAGTACTTC. This encodes CASSSRDRPSYEQYF.

This CDR3 reads CASSPPVGQPQHF. Written as DNA, the CDR3 is TGTGCCAGCTCTCCCCCAGTCGGTCAGCCCCAGCATTTT. V usage is TRBV18 and J usage is TRBJ1-5; no firm D call. The CDR3 is 13 residues long. The germline CDR1 and CDR2 sequences are KGHSH and LQKENI. V gave up 6 bases and J gave up 6 bases, with 12 bases separating them.

The chain joins TRBV11-3 to TRBJ2-3; 12 bases align to TRBD2. V shed 4 bases, J shed 11 bases, and the junction held 4 bases outside the gene matches. Germline CDR1 SGHNT, CDR2 YENEEA. This CDR3 has 13 amino acids. This chain's CDR3 is CASSSGLAGRQYF. CDR3 in DNA: TGTGCCAGCAGCTCAGGACTAGCGGGAAGGCAGTATTTT.

The chain combines TRBV2 with TRBJ2-1, with 11 bases aligning to TRBD2. V shed 3 bases, J shed 12 bases, and the junction held 16 bases outside the gene matches. Germline CDR1 SNHLY, CDR2 FYNNEI. The CDR3 runs 17 residues. The CDR3, as DNA: TGTGCCAGCAGTGAGGGGCTACTAGCGGGAGTAAATCGTGTGCAGTTCTTC. Protein product: CASSEGLLAGVNRVQFF.

The chain employs TRBV5-4 and TRBJ1-4; no clear D gene. The V gene lost 2 bases and the J gene lost 0 bases, with 8 bases spanning the gap. This CDR3 region has 15 residues. Germline CDR1 SGHNT, CDR2 YYREEE (reference sequence). The CDR3 reads CASSFKSSTNEKLFF. The CDR3 nucleotides read TGTGCCAGCAGCTTTAAAAGTTCAACTAATGAAAAACTGTTTTTT.

J is TRBJ1-5 and V is TRBV6-5, with a weak D call TRBD1 (6 bases). Trimming pared 6 bases from V and 1 base from J, leaving 13 bases between. CDR1 and CDR2 from the germline V gene are MNHEY and SVGAGI. This CDR3 is built from 15 residues. CDR3 residues: CASSSGGGSNQPQHF. DNA for the CDR3: TGTGCCAGCAGCTCCGGGGGGGGCAGCAATCAGCCCCAGCATTTT.